These 2 T cell receptor beta chains were all obtained from the same sample, sequenced in a study of cytomegalovirus exposure and HLA in healthy donors. The data were produced by immunoSEQ multiplex PCR, yet TCRdb's version contains in-frame clones alone and is incomplete. The sample consists of roughly 180,000 clones, roughly nine tenths of them appearing once. The material sequenced was PBMCs. All receptors come from a young man in good health and CMV-seropositive.

The table lists this clone with a few counts. V is TRBV21-1 and J is TRBJ2-7; the D call of TRBD2 is as the table states it, not checked on the DNA. TRBV21-1 is recorded as a pseudogene. CDR3 length: 15 amino acids. The CDR3 nucleotides read TGTGCCAGCAGCAAAGACCGCGAAATCGTCTACGAGCAGTACTTC. It encodes CASSKDREIVYEQYF.

The rearrangement joins TRBV28 to TRBJ2-7; 7 bases agree with TRBD1. CDR1 MDHEN and CDR2 SYDVKM come from the germline V gene. The CDR3 spans 15 residues. V lost 7 bases and J lost 1; bases outside the gene matches: 10. Here the CDR3 DNA reads TGTGCCAGCACTTTCGGTTCAGGGGGTTCCTACGAGCAGTACTTC. Its protein is CASTFGSGGSYEQYF. The full variable domain, rest sourced from reference TRBV28 and TRBJ2-7, is DVKVTQSSRYLVKRTGEKVFLECVQDMDHENMFWYRQDPGLGLRLIYFSYDVKMKEKGDIPEGYSVSREKKERFSLILESASTNQTSMYLCASTFGSGGSYEQYFGPGTRLTVT.